This T cell receptor (beta chain) was captured by sequencing in a study of T cells after yellow fever vaccination. A 5'RACE template-switching step, the method used to make TCR cDNA, added a universal primer site and UMIs. TCRdb called the 5' RACE reads again in MiXCR, with one record for every CDR3 protein. The sample records over 150,000 distinct CDR3 sequences, approximately 6.2% being singletons. This clonotype was recorded at least ten times. Antigen unknown. Study conclusions and caveats: Repertoires sorted by FACS could include abundant clonotypes that are contaminants from the bulk population. Peaking on day 5 versus 15, the secondary response was faster but weaker. Although most clonotypes did not, a small share appeared in both CD4 and CD8 compartments.

V shed 3 bases, J shed 0 bases, and the junction held 4 bases outside the gene matches. This CDR3 contains 14 residues. CDR1 is DFQATT, CDR2 SNEGSKA, per germline (reference sequence). The sequencing used CD4+ T cells sorted from PBMCs, collected on the day of the first yellow fever vaccination. The rearrangement uses TRBV20-1 and TRBJ1-1; TRBD1 aligns across 7 bases. This sequence originates from a man younger than 35 who received the YFV17D yellow fever vaccine. The DNA of the CDR3 is TGCAGTGCTAGGACAGGGTCCATGAACACTGAAGCTTTCTTT. Protein sequence: CSARTGSMNTEAFF.